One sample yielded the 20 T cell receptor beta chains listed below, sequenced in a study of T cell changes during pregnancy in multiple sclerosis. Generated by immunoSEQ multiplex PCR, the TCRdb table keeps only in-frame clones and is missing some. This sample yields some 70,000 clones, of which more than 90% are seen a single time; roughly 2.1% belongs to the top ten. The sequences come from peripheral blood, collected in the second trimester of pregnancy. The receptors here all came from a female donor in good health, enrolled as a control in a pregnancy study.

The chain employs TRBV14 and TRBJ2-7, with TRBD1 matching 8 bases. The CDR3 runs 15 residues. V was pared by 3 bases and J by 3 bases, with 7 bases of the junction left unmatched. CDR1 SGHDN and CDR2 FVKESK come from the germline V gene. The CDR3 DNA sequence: TGTGCCAGCAGCCAGGGCCCTACAGGGGGCTACGAGCAGTACTTC. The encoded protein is CASSQGPTGGYEQYF.

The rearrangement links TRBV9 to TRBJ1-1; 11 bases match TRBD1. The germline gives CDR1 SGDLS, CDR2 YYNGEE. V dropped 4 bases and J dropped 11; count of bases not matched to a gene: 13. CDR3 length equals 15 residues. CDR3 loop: CASSPRWTGGDEAFF. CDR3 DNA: TGTGCCAGCAGCCCTCGGTGGACAGGGGGCGACGAGGCTTTCTTT.

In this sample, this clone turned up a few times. CDR3 bases: TGCGCCAGCAGCCAAGGGGCAGGGCATCAGCCCCAGCATTTT. This sequence encodes CASSQGAGHQPQHF. The chain links TRBV4-1 to TRBJ1-5; TRBD1 might be the D (5 bases). Trimming removed 1 base from V and 5 bases from J, with 9 bases in between. Germline-derived CDR1 and CDR2 are MGHRA and YSYEKL. This CDR3 region has 14 residues.

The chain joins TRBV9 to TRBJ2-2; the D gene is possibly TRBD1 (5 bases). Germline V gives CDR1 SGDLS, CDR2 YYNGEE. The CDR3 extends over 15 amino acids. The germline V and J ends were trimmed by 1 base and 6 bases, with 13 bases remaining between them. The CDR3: CASSVYGPRAGELFF. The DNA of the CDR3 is TGTGCCAGCAGCGTATATGGCCCCAGGGCCGGGGAGCTGTTTTTT.

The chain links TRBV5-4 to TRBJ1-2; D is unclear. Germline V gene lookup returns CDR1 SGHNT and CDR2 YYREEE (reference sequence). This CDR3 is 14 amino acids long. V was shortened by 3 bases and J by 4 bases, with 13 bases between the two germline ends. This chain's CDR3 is CASSSPLQFYGYTF. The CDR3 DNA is TGTGCCAGCAGCTCACCTCTTCAGTTCTATGGCTACACCTTC.

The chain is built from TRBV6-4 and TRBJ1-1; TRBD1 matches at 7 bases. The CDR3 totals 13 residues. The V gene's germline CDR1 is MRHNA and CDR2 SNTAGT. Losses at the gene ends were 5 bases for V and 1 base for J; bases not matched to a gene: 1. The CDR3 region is CASSRQGNTEAFF. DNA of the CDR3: TGTGCCAGCAGTCGACAGGGGAACACTGAAGCTTTCTTT.

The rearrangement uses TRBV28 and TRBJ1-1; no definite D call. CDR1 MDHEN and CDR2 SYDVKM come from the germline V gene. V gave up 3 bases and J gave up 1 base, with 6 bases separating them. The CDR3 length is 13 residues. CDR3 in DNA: TGTGCCAGCAGTTTTTCCCGGAACACTGAAGCTTTCTTT. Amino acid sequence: CASSFSRNTEAFF.

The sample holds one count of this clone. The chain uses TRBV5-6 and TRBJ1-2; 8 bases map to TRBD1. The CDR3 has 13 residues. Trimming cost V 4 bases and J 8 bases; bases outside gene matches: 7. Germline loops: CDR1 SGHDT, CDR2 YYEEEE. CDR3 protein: CASSHGTGGGYTF. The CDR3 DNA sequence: TGTGCCAGCAGCCACGGGACAGGCGGGGGCTACACCTTC.

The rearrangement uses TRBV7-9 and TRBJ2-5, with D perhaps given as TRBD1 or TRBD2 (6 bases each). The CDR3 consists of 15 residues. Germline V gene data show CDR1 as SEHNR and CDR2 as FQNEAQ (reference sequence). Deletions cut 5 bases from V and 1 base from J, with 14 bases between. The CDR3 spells CASSIGGPSQETQYF. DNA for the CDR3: TGTGCCAGCAGCATAGGGGGGCCGAGCCAAGAGACCCAGTACTTC.

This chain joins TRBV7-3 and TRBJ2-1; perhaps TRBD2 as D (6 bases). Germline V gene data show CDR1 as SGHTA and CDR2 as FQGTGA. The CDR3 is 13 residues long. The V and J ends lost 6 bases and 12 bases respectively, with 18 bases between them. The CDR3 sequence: CASRSAAGNAQFF. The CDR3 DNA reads TGTGCCAGCAGGAGTGCCGCGGGGAACGCGCAGTTCTTC.

Written as DNA, the CDR3 is TGTGCCAGCAGCTTAGCTGAGGGAAAACTGTTTTTT. Translation: CASSLAEGKLFF. The chain joins TRBV7-9 to TRBJ1-4; D ambiguous. With 0 bases removed from V and 10 bases from J, the gap between germline ends came to 6 bases. CDR3 size: 12 residues. Germline assignment: CDR1 SEHNR and CDR2 FQNEAQ (reference sequence). Together with reference TRBV7-9 and TRBJ1-4, the CDR3 gives the full variable domain: DTGVSQNPRHKITKRGQNVTFRCDPISEHNRLYWYRQTLGQGPEFLTYFQNEAQLEKSRLLSDRFSAERPKGSFSTLEIQRTEQGDSAMYLCASSLAEGKLFFGSGTQLSVL.

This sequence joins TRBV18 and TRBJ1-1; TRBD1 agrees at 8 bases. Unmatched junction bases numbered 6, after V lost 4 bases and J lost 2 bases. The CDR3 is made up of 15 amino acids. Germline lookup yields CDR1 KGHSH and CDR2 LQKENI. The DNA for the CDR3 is TGTGCCAGCTCACTATCAGGGGGCGGAAACACTGAAGCTTTCTTT. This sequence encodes CASSLSGGGNTEAFF.

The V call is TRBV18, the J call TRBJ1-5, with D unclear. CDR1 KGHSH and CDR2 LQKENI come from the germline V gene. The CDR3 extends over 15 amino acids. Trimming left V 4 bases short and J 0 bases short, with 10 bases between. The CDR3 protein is CASSLYSYSNQPQHF. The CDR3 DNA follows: TGTGCCAGCTCACTATACAGCTATAGCAATCAGCCCCAGCATTTT. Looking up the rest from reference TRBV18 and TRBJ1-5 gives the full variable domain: NAGVMQNPRHLVRRRGQEARLRCSPMKGHSHVYWYRQLPEEGLKFMVYLQKENIIDESGMPKERFSAEFPKEGPSILRIQQVVRGDSAAYFCASSLYSYSNQPQHFGDGTRLSIL.

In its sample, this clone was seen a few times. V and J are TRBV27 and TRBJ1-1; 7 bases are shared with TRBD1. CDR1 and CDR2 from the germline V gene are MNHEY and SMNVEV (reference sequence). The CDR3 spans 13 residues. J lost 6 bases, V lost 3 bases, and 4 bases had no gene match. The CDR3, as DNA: TGTGCCAGCAGTTTGCACAGGGGAGCTGAAGCTTTCTTT. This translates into CASSLHRGAEAFF.

The CDR3 nucleotides are TGTGCCAGCAGCTCAGGGGGGATTCCCTACGAGCAGTACTTC. Its protein is CASSSGGIPYEQYF. The V gene is TRBV9, the J gene TRBJ2-7; a possible D gene is TRBD1 (7 bases). The CDR3 length is 14 residues. Trimming removed 4 bases from V and 2 bases from J, with 13 bases in between. Germline assignment: CDR1 SGDLS and CDR2 YYNGEE.

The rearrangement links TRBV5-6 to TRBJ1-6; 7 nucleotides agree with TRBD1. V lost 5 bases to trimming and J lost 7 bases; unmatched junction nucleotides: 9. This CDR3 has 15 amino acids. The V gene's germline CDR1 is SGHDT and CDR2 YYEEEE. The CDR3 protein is CASSLPGTENSPLHF. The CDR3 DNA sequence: TGTGCCAGCAGTTTACCCGGGACAGAGAATTCACCCCTCCACTTT.

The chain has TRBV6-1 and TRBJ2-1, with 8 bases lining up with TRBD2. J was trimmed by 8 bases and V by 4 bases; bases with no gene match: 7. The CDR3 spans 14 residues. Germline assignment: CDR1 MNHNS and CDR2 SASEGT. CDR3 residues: CASSVVAGFYEQFF. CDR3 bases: TGTGCCAGCAGTGTAGTAGCGGGGTTTTATGAGCAGTTCTTC.

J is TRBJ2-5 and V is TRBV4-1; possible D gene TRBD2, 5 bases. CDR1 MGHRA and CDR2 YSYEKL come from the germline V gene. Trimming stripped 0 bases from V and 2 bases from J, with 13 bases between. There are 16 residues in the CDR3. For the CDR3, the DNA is TGCGCCAGCAGCCAAGATGGAACGGGGAGACAAGAGACCCAGTACTTC. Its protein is CASSQDGTGRQETQYF.

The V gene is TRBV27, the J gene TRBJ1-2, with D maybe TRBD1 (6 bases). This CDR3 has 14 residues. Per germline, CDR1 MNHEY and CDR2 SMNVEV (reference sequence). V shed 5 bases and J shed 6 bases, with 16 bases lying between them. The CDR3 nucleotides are TGTGCCAGCAGTCCCTCAACAGGGTACAATGGCTACACCTTC. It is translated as CASSPSTGYNGYTF.

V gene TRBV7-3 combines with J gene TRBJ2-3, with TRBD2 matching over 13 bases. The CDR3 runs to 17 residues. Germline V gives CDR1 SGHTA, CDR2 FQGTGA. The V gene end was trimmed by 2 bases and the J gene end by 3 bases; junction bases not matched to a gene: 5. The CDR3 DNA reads TGTGCCAGCAGCTTACCTTTGACTAGCGGGGGGACAGATACGCAGTATTTT. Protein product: CASSLPLTSGGTDTQYF.